A single sample is the source of the 32 T cell receptor beta chains below, sequenced in a study of T cell changes during pregnancy in multiple sclerosis. Repertoires were generated with immunoSEQ multiplex PCR, while TCRdb's copy carries only in-frame clones and drops some. The sample contains fewer than 75,000 clones, around 93% of which appear only once. The material was peripheral blood, obtained after pregnancy. The receptor source for this set is a female donor in good health, enrolled as a control in a pregnancy study.

This chain connects TRBV18 to TRBJ1-1, with D perhaps matching TRBD1 (5 bases). This CDR3 has 15 amino acids. The V gene's germline CDR1 is KGHSH and CDR2 LQKENI. The V gene lost 0 bases and the J gene lost 7 bases, with 15 bases spanning the gap. The CDR3 is CASSPPDNGGLEAFF. CDR3 nucleotides: TGTGCCAGCTCACCACCGGACAATGGCGGTCTTGAAGCTTTCTTT.

This sequence joins TRBV6-6 and TRBJ1-4, with 7 bases lining up with TRBD1. J was trimmed by 7 bases and V by 8 bases; bases with no gene match: 7. CDR3 length: 13 residues. CDR1 is MNHNY and CDR2 is SVGAGI in the germline V gene (reference sequence). The CDR3 loop reads CASLKTGIEKLFF. CDR3 coding DNA: TGTGCCAGCCTTAAGACAGGGATTGAAAAACTGTTTTTT.

Comments on this clone: The sample has other DNA sequences that encode this CDR3 too. V is TRBV19 and J is TRBJ2-7, with 8 bases lining up with TRBD1. The V gene's germline CDR1 is LNHDA and CDR2 SQIVND (reference sequence). The CDR3 sequence is 13 residues long. The V segment lost 4 bases and the J segment 3 bases; nucleotides outside the gene matches: 2. CDR3 region: CASSRTGSYEQYF. For the CDR3, the DNA is TGTGCCAGTAGTAGGACAGGGAGCTACGAGCAGTACTTC.

The V gene is TRBV29-1, the J gene TRBJ1-2; TRBD1 agrees at 9 bases. V was pared by 3 bases and J by 3 bases, with 11 bases of the junction left unmatched. The CDR3 contains 16 residues. The germline CDR1 and CDR2 sequences are SQVTM and ANQGSEA. The DNA for the CDR3 is TGCAGCGTTGATACTGGCCGTAGGACAGGGGACTATGGCTACACCTTC. Its translation: CSVDTGRRTGDYGYTF.

This clone was recorded once. The V gene is TRBV19, the J gene TRBJ1-2, with a tentative D call TRBD1 (6 bases). V was pared by 5 bases and J by 0 bases, with 10 bases between. CDR1 and CDR2 (germline): LNHDA, SQIVND (reference sequence). The CDR3 loop spans 14 amino acids. In nucleotides, the CDR3 is TGTGCCAGTAGTCAGACAGGACCTAACTATGGCTACACCTTC. As protein: CASSQTGPNYGYTF.

The V gene is TRBV30, the J gene TRBJ2-4; possible D gene TRBD2, 7 bases. The CDR3 consists of 13 residues. From germline, CDR1 is GTSNPN and CDR2 SVGIG (reference sequence). The V end lost 1 base, the J end lost 6 bases, and 10 bases lay between the germline ends. The CDR3 loop is CAWSGGGLNIQYF. The DNA for the CDR3 is TGTGCCTGGAGTGGGGGGGGCCTAAACATTCAGTACTTC.

V and J are TRBV7-2 and TRBJ2-1; D may be TRBD2 (6 bases). The CDR3 runs 15 residues. V was clipped by 4 bases and J by 6 bases, with 16 bases between them. Germline assignment: CDR1 SGHTA and CDR2 FQGNSA. The CDR3 here is CASSSNVGGLNEQFF. In nucleotides, the CDR3 is TGTGCCAGCAGCTCGAACGTCGGAGGGCTCAATGAGCAGTTCTTC.

This chain uses TRBV5-4 with TRBJ2-2, with TRBD2 matching 7 bases. Germline V gene sequence: CDR1 SGHNT, CDR2 YYREEE (reference sequence). The CDR3 is 16 amino acids. V shed 2 bases, J shed 6 bases, and the junction held 10 bases outside the gene matches. The CDR3: CASSFDQRGRAGELFF. In nucleotides, the CDR3 is TGTGCCAGCAGCTTTGACCAGCGGGGAAGGGCCGGGGAGCTGTTTTTT.

The chain uses TRBV5-1 and TRBJ2-7; TRBD1 matches at 8 bases. V lost 3 bases, J lost 6 bases, and 8 bases stayed unmatched. Germline lookup yields CDR1 SGHRS and CDR2 YFSETQ. The CDR3 is 14 amino acids. CDR3 nucleotide sequence: TGCGCCAGCAGCTACCAAGGACAGGGTAGCGAGCAGTACTTC. It yields the protein CASSYQGQGSEQYF.

The chain has TRBV2 and TRBJ1-2; no clear D. Germline-derived CDR1 and CDR2 are SNHLY and FYNNEI. V lost 8 bases, J lost 3 bases, and 7 bases lay in between. This CDR3 is built from 11 residues. CDR3 DNA: TGTGCCAGCCGGGATGACTATGGCTACACCTTC. This encodes CASRDDYGYTF.

The table lists this clone with a count of one. The genes are TRBV18 and TRBJ1-5, with D uncertain. Germline-derived CDR1 and CDR2 are KGHSH and LQKENI. The CDR3 extends over 14 amino acids. Trimming removed 3 bases at V and 0 bases at J, with 6 bases between. CDR3 nucleotide sequence: TGTGCCAGCTCACCTACTGATAGCAATCAGCCCCAGCATTTT. Its protein product is CASSPTDSNQPQHF. The full variable domain, completed using reference TRBV18 and TRBJ1-5, is NAGVMQNPRHLVRRRGQEARLRCSPMKGHSHVYWYRQLPEEGLKFMVYLQKENIIDESGMPKERFSAEFPKEGPSILRIQQVVRGDSAAYFCASSPTDSNQPQHFGDGTRLSIL.

The V gene is TRBV5-8, the J gene TRBJ2-5, with 12 bases identical to TRBD2. CDR1 and CDR2 (germline): SGHTS, YDEGEE. The V segment lost 5 bases and the J segment 5 bases; nucleotides outside the gene matches: 4. The CDR3 runs 14 residues. In DNA, the CDR3 is TGTGCCAGCAGAGATACTAGCGGGGGGGAGACCCAGTACTTC. It translates to CASRDTSGGETQYF.

The chain recombines TRBV7-2 with TRBJ1-5; D is unclear. Germline CDR1 reads SGHTA; CDR2 reads FQGNSA. This CDR3 has 15 amino acids. V was cut by 4 bases and J by 3 bases, with 13 bases left in between. CDR3: CASSSMTGVNQPQHF. The DNA for the CDR3 is TGTGCCAGCAGCTCAATGACCGGGGTCAATCAGCCCCAGCATTTT.

The CDR3 is CASGTSGTDRNEQFF. In DNA, the CDR3 is TGTGCCAGTGGGACTAGCGGGACTGATCGCAATGAGCAGTTCTTC. The rearrangement joins TRBV19 to TRBJ2-1; 13 bases match TRBD2. V shed 8 bases, J shed 6 bases, and the junction held 7 bases outside the gene matches. The CDR3 covers 15 residues. Germline-derived CDR1 and CDR2 are LNHDA and SQIVND (reference sequence).

The chain recombines TRBV4-3 with TRBJ1-2, with a tentative D call TRBD1 (5 bases). Germline values: CDR1 LGHNA, CDR2 YSLEER. The CDR3 has 16 amino acids. Trimming took 4 bases from V and 4 from J, leaving 19 bases between them. DNA of the CDR3: TGCGCCAGCAGCCGAGATACAGGACCGCGAGCCTATGGCTACACCTTC. This gives the protein CASSRDTGPRAYGYTF.

V gene TRBV7-8 combines with J gene TRBJ1-2; D possibly corresponds to TRBD1 (6 bases). The CDR3 covers 16 residues. CDR1 is SGHVS and CDR2 is FQNEAQ in the germline V gene. Between the trimmed V and J ends, which lost 5 bases and 0 bases, there was a span of 16 bases. Here the CDR3 DNA reads TGTGCCAGCAGCGCATACAGGGTCGCCGCTAACTATGGCTACACCTTC. Its translation is CASSAYRVAANYGYTF. Variable domain in full (rest from reference TRBV7-8 and TRBJ1-2): GAGVSQSPRYKVAKRGQDVALRCDPISGHVSLFWYQQALGQGPEFLTYFQNEAQLDKSGLPSDRFFAERPEGSVSTLKIQRTQQEDSAVYLCASSAYRVAANYGYTFGSGTRLTVV.

The rearrangement joins TRBV18 to TRBJ2-2; D is possibly TRBD1 (5 bases). The V end was cut by 3 bases, the J end by 3 bases, with 11 bases between. Germline lookup yields CDR1 KGHSH and CDR2 LQKENI. The CDR3 spans 15 residues. CDR3 in amino acids: CASSPSKGDTGELFF. CDR3 nucleotide sequence: TGTGCCAGCTCACCGAGCAAAGGGGACACCGGGGAGCTGTTTTTT.

CDR3 region: CASSPNPSEVSEKLFF. The DNA of the CDR3 is TGTGCCAGCAGCCCTAACCCATCGGAGGTCAGCGAAAAACTGTTTTTT. The V and J genes are TRBV9 and TRBJ1-4; D not certain. The CDR3 consists of 16 residues. V was cut by 4 bases and J by 8 bases, with 21 bases left in between. The germline CDR1 and CDR2 sequences are SGDLS and YYNGEE.

The chain employs TRBV5-4 and TRBJ2-5, with 12 bases matching TRBD2. This CDR3 has 16 residues. Losses at the gene ends were 4 bases for V and 5 bases for J; bases not matched to a gene: 9. CDR1 and CDR2 (germline): SGHNT, YYREEE (reference sequence). This CDR3 is CASSLTRLAGEETQYF. DNA for the CDR3: TGTGCCAGCAGCCTAACTCGACTAGCGGGAGAGGAGACCCAGTACTTC. The entire variable domain, with the rest obtained from reference TRBV5-4 and TRBJ2-5, is as follows: ETGVTQSPTHLIKTRGQQVTLRCSSQSGHNTVSWYQQALGQGPQFIFQYYREEENGRGNFPPRFSGLQFPNYSSELNVNALELDDSALYLCASSLTRLAGEETQYFGPGTRLLVL.

This sequence joins TRBV11-3 and TRBJ2-7, with D maybe TRBD2 (6 bases). CDR3 length: 14 amino acids. Trimming removed 3 bases from V and 3 bases from J, with 12 bases in between. Germline CDR1 is SGHNT and CDR2 is YENEEA. This chain's CDR3 is CASSLVGTLYEQYF. In DNA form, the CDR3 reads TGTGCCAGCAGCTTGGTCGGGACTCTCTACGAGCAGTACTTC. The full variable domain, rest sourced from reference TRBV11-3 and TRBJ2-7, is EAGVVQSPRYKIIEKKQPVAFWCNPISGHNTLYWYLQNLGQGPELLIRYENEEAVDDSQLPKDRFSAERLKGVDSTLKIQPAELGDSAVYLCASSLVGTLYEQYFGPGTRLTVT.

This rearrangement joins TRBV18 to TRBJ1-1, with 9 bases fitting TRBD1. With 3 bases clipped from V and 5 bases from J, the junction kept 10 bases outside the gene matches. This CDR3 region has 16 residues. In germline, CDR1 is KGHSH, CDR2 LQKENI. For the CDR3, the DNA is TGTGCCAGCTCACCGAGCACAGGGGGCGCTTGGACTGAAGCTTTCTTT. Its translation is CASSPSTGGAWTEAFF.

This clone came up once. The V and J genes are TRBV15 and TRBJ2-7; 7 bases align to TRBD2. Germline lookup yields CDR1 LNHNV and CDR2 YYDKDF (reference sequence). The V gene end was trimmed by 1 base and the J gene end by 2 bases; junction bases not matched to a gene: 5. There are 15 residues in the CDR3. CDR3 DNA sequence: TGTGCCACCAGCAGAGGCGGGGGTGCCACCTACGAGCAGTACTTC. It encodes CATSRGGGATYEQYF.

The V and J genes are TRBV4-1 and TRBJ2-1, with 12 positions matching TRBD2. The V gene's germline CDR1 is MGHRA and CDR2 YSYEKL. Trimming removed 0 bases from V and 7 bases from J; junction bases left unmatched: 7. The CDR3 is 17 amino acids. The DNA for the CDR3 is TGCGCCAGCAGCCAAGATTCGCTAGCGGGAGGGTTTAATGAGCAGTTCTTC. Its translation is CASSQDSLAGGFNEQFF.

This clone was detected once. The chain joins TRBV11-1 to TRBJ2-1; D is unclear. In germline, CDR1 is SGHAT, CDR2 FQDESV (reference sequence). The CDR3 loop spans 13 amino acids. Deletions cut 0 bases from V and 4 bases from J, with 4 bases between. The CDR3 DNA is TGTGCCAGCAGCTTAGCCCTTTACAATGAGCAGTTCTTC. It codes for CASSLALYNEQFF.

Only one count was recorded for this clone. The genes are TRBV10-2 and TRBJ2-7; D might be TRBD2 (6 bases). The CDR3 consists of 15 residues. Per germline, CDR1 WSHSY and CDR2 SAAADI. Trimming took off 0 bases at V and 2 bases at J, with 11 bases between the two ends. The CDR3 sequence: CASSESLLAAYEQYF. The CDR3 DNA is TGCGCCAGCAGTGAGTCGTTGTTAGCGGCCTACGAGCAGTACTTC.

The chain combines TRBV2 with TRBJ1-4, with D possibly TRBD1 on 5 matching bases. The germline CDR1 and CDR2 sequences are SNHLY and FYNNEI. This CDR3 is 14 amino acids long. The ends were cut back, 7 bases at V and 4 bases at J, with 13 bases in the middle. The CDR3, as DNA: TGTGCCAGCAAGGGGCGGCAGGGTAATGAAAAACTGTTTTTT. It specifies CASKGRQGNEKLFF.

The chain is built from TRBV28 and TRBJ1-1, with D hard to call. V was clipped by 7 bases and J by 1 base, with 7 bases between them. Germline V gives CDR1 MDHEN, CDR2 SYDVKM. CDR3 length: 12 amino acids. The CDR3 DNA is TGTGCCAGCAAGGAGGGGAACACTGAAGCTTTCTTT. It encodes CASKEGNTEAFF.

The chain carries TRBV5-1 and TRBJ1-1; D not resolved. The germline gives CDR1 SGHRS, CDR2 YFSETQ. The CDR3 runs 15 residues. V lost 4 bases, J lost 4 bases, and 17 bases lay in between. For the CDR3, the DNA is TGCGCCAGCAGCCCCGGAGGAGACTCGGCCACTGAAGCTTTCTTT. This gives the protein CASSPGGDSATEAFF.

This clone was picked up a small number of times. V and J are TRBV7-9 and TRBJ1-1; 8 positions agree with TRBD1. The CDR3 runs 14 residues. The germline gives CDR1 SEHNR, CDR2 FQNEAQ (reference sequence). Trimming at V came to 4 bases and at J to 5 bases, leaving 6 bases not matched to a gene. CDR3 bases: TGTGCCAGCAGCTCTATGGACAGGGATACTGAAGCTTTCTTT. Translation: CASSSMDRDTEAFF. The variable domain in full, completed from reference TRBV7-9 and TRBJ1-1, reads DTGVSQNPRHKITKRGQNVTFRCDPISEHNRLYWYRQTLGQGPEFLTYFQNEAQLEKSRLLSDRFSAERPKGSFSTLEIQRTEQGDSAMYLCASSSMDRDTEAFFGQGTRLTVV.

CDR3 amino acids: CASSASSAEAGSTDTQYF. CDR3 DNA: TGTGCCAGTAGTGCCAGCTCCGCCGAAGCGGGTAGCACAGATACGCAGTATTTT. The chain recombines TRBV19 with TRBJ2-3, with D perhaps matching TRBD2 (6 bases). The V gene lost 5 bases and the J gene lost 0 bases, with 21 bases spanning the gap. Germline V CDR1 and CDR2: LNHDA, SQIVND (reference sequence). The length of the CDR3 is 18 residues.

The V call is TRBV5-1, the J call TRBJ2-5; 9 nucleotides agree with TRBD2. Germline V gene sequence: CDR1 SGHRS, CDR2 YFSETQ. The CDR3 covers 16 residues. V dropped 0 bases and J dropped 3; count of bases not matched to a gene: 6. The CDR3 spells CASSLEAGGPEETQYF. In nucleotides, the CDR3 is TGCGCCAGCAGCTTGGAGGCGGGAGGGCCGGAAGAGACCCAGTACTTC. Variable domain in full (rest from reference TRBV5-1 and TRBJ2-5): KAGVTQTPRYLIKTRGQQVTLSCSPISGHRSVSWYQQTPGQGLQFLFEYFSETQRNKGNFPGRFSGRQFSNSRSEMNVSTLELGDSALYLCASSLEAGGPEETQYFGPGTRLLVL.

The genes are TRBV7-2 and TRBJ2-3, with a tentative D call TRBD2 (7 bases). V lost 6 bases, J lost 2 bases, and 15 bases lay in between. Germline assignment: CDR1 SGHTA and CDR2 FQGNSA. The CDR3 is 15 amino acids. CDR3 DNA: TGTGCCAGCAGTTTAAGGGAGGGGGACACAGATACGCAGTATTTT. As protein: CASSLREGDTDTQYF.